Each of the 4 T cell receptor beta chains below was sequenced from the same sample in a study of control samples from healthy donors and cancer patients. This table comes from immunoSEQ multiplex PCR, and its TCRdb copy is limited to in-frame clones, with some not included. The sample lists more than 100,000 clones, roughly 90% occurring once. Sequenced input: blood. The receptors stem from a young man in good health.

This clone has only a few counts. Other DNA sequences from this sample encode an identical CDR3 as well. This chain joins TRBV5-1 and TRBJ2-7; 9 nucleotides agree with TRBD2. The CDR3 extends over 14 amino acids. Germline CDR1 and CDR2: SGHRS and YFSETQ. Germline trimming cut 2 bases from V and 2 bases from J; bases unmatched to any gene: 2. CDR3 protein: CASSLPSGAYEQYF. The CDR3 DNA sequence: TGCGCCAGCAGCTTACCTAGCGGGGCCTACGAGCAGTACTTC. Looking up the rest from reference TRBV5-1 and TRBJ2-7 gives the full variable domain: KAGVTQTPRYLIKTRGQQVTLSCSPISGHRSVSWYQQTPGQGLQFLFEYFSETQRNKGNFPGRFSGRQFSNSRSEMNVSTLELGDSALYLCASSLPSGAYEQYFGPGTRLTVT.

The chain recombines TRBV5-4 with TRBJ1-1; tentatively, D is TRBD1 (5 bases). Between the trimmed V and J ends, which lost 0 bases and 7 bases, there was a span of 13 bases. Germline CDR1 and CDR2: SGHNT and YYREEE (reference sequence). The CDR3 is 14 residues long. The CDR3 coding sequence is TGTGCCAGCAGCTTGGACAGGACCGAGGGTGAAGCTTTCTTT. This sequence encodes CASSLDRTEGEAFF.

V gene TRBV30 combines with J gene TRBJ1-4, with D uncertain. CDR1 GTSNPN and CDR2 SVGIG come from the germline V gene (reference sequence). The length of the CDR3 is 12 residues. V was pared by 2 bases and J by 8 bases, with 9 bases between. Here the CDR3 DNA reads TGTGCCTGGAGTCGTACCCAAGAAAAACTGTTTTTT. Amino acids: CAWSRTQEKLFF.

The DNA of the CDR3 is TGTGCCAGCAGCTTACAACAGGGGAGGAATGGGGCCAACGTCCTGACTTTC. The encoded protein is CASSLQQGRNGANVLTF. The chain uses TRBV7-9 and TRBJ2-6, with D perhaps matching TRBD1 (7 bases). Trimming took off 2 bases at V and 3 bases at J, with 14 bases between the two ends. Germline lookup yields CDR1 SEHNR and CDR2 FQNEAQ (reference sequence). The length of the CDR3 is 17 residues.